Below, 20 T cell receptor beta chains from the same sample are listed, as sequenced in a study of blood T cell repertoires in COVID-19. Here immunoSEQ multiplex PCR was the method, and the copy in TCRdb shows in-frame clones only, minus some. The repertoire includes tens of thousands of clones, 70% to 85% of them detected once, and approximately 15% sits in the top ten. Sequencing used peripheral blood. The source of these receptors is a human donor in a cohort sampled during active COVID-19.

The V call is TRBV2, the J call TRBJ2-2; 7 bases align to TRBD2. V lost 7 bases to trimming and J lost 7 bases; unmatched junction nucleotides: 6. The CDR3 length is 13 residues. Germline CDR1 reads SNHLY; CDR2 reads FYNNEI. CDR3 residues: CASTVGGYGELFF. The DNA for the CDR3 is TGTGCCAGCACCGTGGGGGGGTACGGGGAGCTGTTTTTT.

The rearrangement joins TRBV21-1 to TRBJ2-2; the D call TRBD2 from the table was never checked on the DNA. TRBV21-1 is classified as a pseudogene. The length of the CDR3 is 15 residues. The CDR3 sequence is CASGLGGTNTGELFF. The CDR3 DNA follows: TGTGCCAGCGGCTTGGGGGGGACGAACACCGGGGAGCTGTTTTTT.

J is TRBJ2-1 and V is TRBV7-2; 10 bases line up with TRBD2. V trimming: 2 bases; J trimming: 9 bases; junction bases outside the gene matches: 4. The CDR3 is made up of 14 amino acids. The germline V gene has CDR1 SGHTA and CDR2 FQGNSA. The CDR3 loop is CASSLLAGVSEQFF. In DNA, the CDR3 is TGTGCCAGCAGCTTACTAGCGGGAGTAAGTGAGCAGTTCTTC.

The V and J genes are TRBV6-5 and TRBJ2-7, with TRBD2 matching over 7 bases. Germline CDR1 and CDR2: MNHEY and SVGAGI. V lost 0 bases to trimming and J lost 1 base; unmatched junction nucleotides: 6. This CDR3 region has 16 residues. The CDR3 here is CASSYSRGSTSYEQYF. The CDR3 nucleotides are TGTGCCAGCAGTTACTCGCGCGGGAGCACGTCCTACGAGCAGTACTTC.

The chain employs TRBV30 and TRBJ2-7; D uncertain. The CDR3 contains 14 residues. V was cut by 2 bases and J by 0 bases, with 11 bases left in between. Germline values: CDR1 GTSNPN, CDR2 SVGIG (reference sequence). CDR3 sequence (DNA): TGTGCCTGGAGTCTAGGAAGGAGCTCCTACGAGCAGTACTTC. This gives the protein CAWSLGRSSYEQYF.

The chain couples TRBV18 to TRBJ2-3; TRBD2 matches at 10 bases. The CDR3 covers 17 residues. Germline V gives CDR1 KGHSH, CDR2 LQKENI. Trimming at V came to 0 bases and at J to 6 bases, leaving 9 bases not matched to a gene. Here the CDR3 DNA reads TGTGCCAGCTCACCACCAGGAGGGCTAGCGGGGGTGGATACGCAGTATTTT. Amino acids: CASSPPGGLAGVDTQYF.

The rearrangement joins TRBV3-1 (or the pseudogene TRBV3-2) to TRBJ1-3; no reliable D call. The CDR3 spans 13 residues. The V end lost 0 bases, the J end lost 8 bases, and 8 bases lay between the germline ends. CDR1 and CDR2 from the germline V gene are LGHDT and YNNKEL (reference sequence). In DNA form, the CDR3 reads TGTGCCAGCAGCCAAGAAGGAGGTTACACCATATATTTT. Its protein is CASSQEGGYTIYF.

This clone was seen just once. The chain employs TRBV27 and TRBJ2-7, with 10 positions matching TRBD1. The CDR3 runs to 14 residues. CDR1 is MNHEY, CDR2 SMNVEV, per germline (reference sequence). The V segment lost 2 bases and the J segment 4 bases; nucleotides outside the gene matches: 2. CDR3 protein: CASSLRDRGYEQYF. The CDR3 DNA reads as TGTGCCAGCAGTTTAAGGGACAGGGGATACGAGCAGTACTTC.

This sequence joins TRBV20-1 and TRBJ1-1; perhaps TRBD1 as D (5 bases). This CDR3 has 13 residues. Germline CDR1 DFQATT, CDR2 SNEGSKA (reference sequence). Trimming stripped 3 bases from V and 2 bases from J, with 10 bases between. The CDR3 coding sequence is TGCAGTGCTAGTTCCCGGACAAACACTGAAGCTTTCTTT. It encodes CSASSRTNTEAFF.

This chain uses TRBV18 with TRBJ2-7, with a weak D call TRBD1 (6 bases). The CDR3 consists of 16 residues. Germline lookup yields CDR1 KGHSH and CDR2 LQKENI. Trimming removed 3 bases from V and 5 bases from J, with 20 bases in between. The CDR3 spells CASSPRPRTALNEQYF. The CDR3, as DNA: TGTGCCAGCTCACCCCGGCCTAGGACAGCGTTGAACGAGCAGTACTTC.

This chain joins TRBV6-5 and TRBJ1-1; D is possibly TRBD1 (5 bases). The length of the CDR3 is 16 residues. The ends were cut back, 1 base at V and 1 base at J, with 13 bases in the middle. Germline-derived CDR1 and CDR2 are MNHEY and SVGAGI. The CDR3 DNA sequence: TGTGCCAGCAGTTACTTATTGGGGCATAGGAACACTGAAGCTTTCTTT. Its translation: CASSYLLGHRNTEAFF.

V and J are TRBV6-1 and TRBJ2-3; maybe TRBD1 (6 bases). V lost 3 bases and J 5 bases, leaving 9 bases between the germline ends. Germline V gives CDR1 MNHNS, CDR2 SASEGT. The CDR3 is made up of 13 amino acids. CDR3 protein: CASSDRGGDTQYF. The DNA of the CDR3 is TGTGCCAGCAGTGACCGAGGGGGAGATACGCAGTATTTT.

In its sample, this clone was seen a few times. The chain couples TRBV6-2 or TRBV6-3 to TRBJ1-5; a weak D match, TRBD1 (6 bases). Trimming pared 0 bases from V and 1 base from J, leaving 10 bases between. This CDR3 has 16 residues. From germline, CDR1 is MNHEY and CDR2 SVGEGT. CDR3 residues: CASSYSAGASNQPQHF. The CDR3 DNA sequence: TGTGCCAGCAGTTACTCGGCAGGGGCAAGCAATCAGCCCCAGCATTTT.

On this clone itself: A read error may produce the germline difference seen at one junction end. This chain links TRBV7-9 with TRBJ2-1; TRBD1 aligns across 8 bases. Germline loops: CDR1 SEHNR, CDR2 FQNEAQ (reference sequence). The CDR3 spans 14 residues. The chain's CDR3 is CASSPQGAYNEQFF. The DNA for the CDR3 is TGTGCCAGCAGTCCCCAGGGGGCCTATAATGAGCAGTTCTTC.

The CDR3 nucleotides are TGTGCCAGCAGCTTAGACAGCCGATCCTACGAGCAGTACTTC. Translating gives CASSLDSRSYEQYF. The chain joins TRBV7-6 to TRBJ2-7; D remains unclear. Trimming removed 1 base from V and 1 base from J, with 8 bases in between. The CDR3 runs to 14 residues. Germline CDR1 SGHVS, CDR2 FNYEAQ.

V usage is TRBV28 and J usage is TRBJ2-1; no definite D call. CDR1 and CDR2 from the germline V gene are MDHEN and SYDVKM. The V end lost 5 bases, the J end lost 15 bases, and 14 bases lay between the germline ends. CDR3 length: 11 residues. The CDR3 reads CASSEREVGFF. The CDR3 bases are TGTGCCAGCAGTGAAAGAGAGGTGGGGTTCTTC. Supplemented by reference TRBV28 and TRBJ2-1, the full variable domain reads DVKVTQSSRYLVKRTGEKVFLECVQDMDHENMFWYRQDPGLGLRLIYFSYDVKMKEKGDIPEGYSVSREKKERFSLILESASTNQTSMYLCASSEREVGFFGPGTRLTVL.

V is TRBV2 and J is TRBJ1-5; D is possibly TRBD1 (5 bases). Trimming took off 4 bases at V and 3 bases at J, with 13 bases between the two ends. The CDR3 length is 15 residues. Germline values: CDR1 SNHLY, CDR2 FYNNEI. CDR3 in DNA: TGTGCCAGCAGTGGTGGGTCAGGGATCAATCAGCCCCAGCATTTT. Translated: CASSGGSGINQPQHF.

The rearrangement uses TRBV6-5 and TRBJ1-1, with 7 bases fitting TRBD1. The CDR3 has 15 amino acids. CDR1 and CDR2 from the germline V gene are MNHEY and SVGAGI. With V trimmed by 8 bases and J by 0 bases, 9 bases remained unmatched. CDR3 amino acids: CASQKGQTLNTEAFF. The CDR3 nucleotides are TGTGCCAGCCAAAAGGGACAGACCTTGAACACTGAAGCTTTCTTT.

CDR3 DNA sequence: TGTGCCAGTAGTAGGACTAGCGGGGCCGGGGAGCTGTTTTTT. It yields the protein CASSRTSGAGELFF. The rearrangement links TRBV19 to TRBJ2-2; 12 bases are shared with TRBD2. The CDR3 consists of 14 residues. V was pared by 4 bases and J by 6 bases, with 0 bases of the junction left unmatched. Germline CDR1 LNHDA, CDR2 SQIVND (reference sequence).

V is TRBV19 and J is TRBJ1-1; D uncertain. V was pared by 1 base and J by 1 base, with 10 bases between. This CDR3 spans 15 amino acids. Germline V gene sequence: CDR1 LNHDA, CDR2 SQIVND (reference sequence). Here the CDR3 reads CASSIAGSTNTEAFF. CDR3 in DNA: TGTGCCAGTAGTATAGCTGGCAGTACGAACACTGAAGCTTTCTTT. Combining the CDR3 with reference TRBV19 and TRBJ1-1 gives the whole variable domain DGGITQSPKYLFRKEGQNVTLSCEQNLNHDAMYWYRQDPGQGLRLIYYSQIVNDFQKGDIAEGYSVSREKKESFPLTVTSAQKNPTAFYLCASSIAGSTNTEAFFGQGTRLTVV.